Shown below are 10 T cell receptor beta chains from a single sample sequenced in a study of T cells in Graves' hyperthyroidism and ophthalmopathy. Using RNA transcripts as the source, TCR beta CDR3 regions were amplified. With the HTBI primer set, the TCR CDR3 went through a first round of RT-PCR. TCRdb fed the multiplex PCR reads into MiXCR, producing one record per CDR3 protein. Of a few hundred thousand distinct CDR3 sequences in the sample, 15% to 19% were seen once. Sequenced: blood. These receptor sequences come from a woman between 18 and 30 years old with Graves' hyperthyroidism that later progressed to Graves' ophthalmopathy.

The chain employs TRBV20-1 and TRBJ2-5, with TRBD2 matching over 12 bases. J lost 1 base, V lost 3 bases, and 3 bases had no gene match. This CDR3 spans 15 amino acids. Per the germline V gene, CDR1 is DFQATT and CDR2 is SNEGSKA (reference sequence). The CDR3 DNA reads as TGCAGTGCTAGTGGGACTAGCGGGCCCCAAGAGACCCAGTACTTC. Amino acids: CSASGTSGPQETQYF.

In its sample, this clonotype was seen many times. The CDR3 region has the DNA TGTGCCAGCAGCCCTACTTTGTCGAGCTCCTACAATGAGCAGTTCTTC. Its protein is CASSPTLSSSYNEQFF. The chain couples TRBV11-3 to TRBJ2-1; D remains unclear. This CDR3 is 16 amino acids long. The germline CDR1 and CDR2 sequences are SGHNT and YENEEA. Trimming cost V 5 bases and J 0 bases, with 14 bases left between them.

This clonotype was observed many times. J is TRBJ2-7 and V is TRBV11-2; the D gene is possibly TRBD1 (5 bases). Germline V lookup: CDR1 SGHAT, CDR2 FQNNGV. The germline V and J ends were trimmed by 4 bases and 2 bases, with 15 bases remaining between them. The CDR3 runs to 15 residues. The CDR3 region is CASSSLKGSPYEQYF. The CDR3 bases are TGTGCCAGCAGCTCCTTGAAGGGGTCCCCCTACGAGCAGTACTTC.

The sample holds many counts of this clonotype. The CDR3 reads CSAGRTDTQYF. The CDR3 DNA reads TGCAGTGCTGGGCGTACAGATACGCAGTATTTT. The rearrangement links TRBV20-1 to TRBJ2-3; no definite D call. Trimming removed 5 bases from V and 3 bases from J, with 6 bases in between. The germline V gene encodes CDR1 DFQATT and CDR2 SNEGSKA (reference sequence). CDR3 length: 11 residues.

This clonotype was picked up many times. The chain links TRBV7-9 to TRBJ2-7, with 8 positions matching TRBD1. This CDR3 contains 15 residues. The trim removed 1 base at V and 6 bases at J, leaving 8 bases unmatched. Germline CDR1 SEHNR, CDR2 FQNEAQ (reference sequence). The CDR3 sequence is CASSLEGQGIREQYF. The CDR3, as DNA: TGTGCCAGCAGCTTAGAAGGACAGGGTATACGCGAGCAGTACTTC.

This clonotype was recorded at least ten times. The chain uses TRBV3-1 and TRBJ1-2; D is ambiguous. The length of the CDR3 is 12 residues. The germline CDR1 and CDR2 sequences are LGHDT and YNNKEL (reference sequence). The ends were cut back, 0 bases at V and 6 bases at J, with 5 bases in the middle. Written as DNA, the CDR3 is TGTGCCAGCAGCCAAGAGGGTAATGGCTACACCTTC. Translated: CASSQEGNGYTF. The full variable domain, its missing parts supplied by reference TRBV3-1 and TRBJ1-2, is DTAVSQTPKYLVTQMGNDKSIKCEQNLGHDTMYWYKQDSKKFLKIMFSYNNKELIINETVPNRFSPKSPDKAHLNLHINSLELGDSAVYFCASSQEGNGYTFGSGTRLTVV.

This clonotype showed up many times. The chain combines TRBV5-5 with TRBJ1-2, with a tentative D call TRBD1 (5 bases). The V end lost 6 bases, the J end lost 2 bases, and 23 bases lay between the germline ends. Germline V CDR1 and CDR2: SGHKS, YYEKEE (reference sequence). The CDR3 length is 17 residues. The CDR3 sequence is CASTEQARWGVNYGYTF. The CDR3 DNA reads TGTGCCAGCACCGAACAGGCACGGTGGGGAGTGAACTATGGCTACACCTTC.

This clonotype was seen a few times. The CDR3: CAWSGRRVLNEQFF. The CDR3, as DNA: TGTGCCTGGAGTGGGCGGCGGGTGCTGAATGAGCAGTTCTTC. The rearrangement links TRBV30 to TRBJ2-1, with D perhaps TRBD2 (5 bases). The CDR3 sequence is 14 residues long. Germline values: CDR1 GTSNPN, CDR2 SVGIG (reference sequence). The germline V and J ends were trimmed by 1 base and 7 bases, with 14 bases remaining between them.

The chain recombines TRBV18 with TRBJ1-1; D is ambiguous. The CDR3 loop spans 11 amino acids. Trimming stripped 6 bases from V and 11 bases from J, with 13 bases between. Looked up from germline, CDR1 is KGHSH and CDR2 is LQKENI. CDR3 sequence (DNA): TGTGCCAGCTCCACCGAACAAGTCGCTTTCTTT. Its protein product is CASSTEQVAFF.

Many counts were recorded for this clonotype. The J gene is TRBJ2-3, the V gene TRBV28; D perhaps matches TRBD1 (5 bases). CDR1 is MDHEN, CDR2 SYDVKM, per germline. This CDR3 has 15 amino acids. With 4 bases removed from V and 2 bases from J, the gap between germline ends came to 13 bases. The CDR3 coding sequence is TGTGCCAGCAGTTCCGTGGGGCTCTACACAGATACGCAGTATTTT. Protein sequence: CASSSVGLYTDTQYF.